The 27 T cell receptor beta chains given below trace back to one sample, sequenced in a study of cytomegalovirus exposure and HLA in healthy donors. PCR primers comprised 60 Vbeta and 13 Jbeta primers. Here immunoSEQ multiplex PCR was the method, and the copy in TCRdb shows in-frame clones only, minus some. Counted here are roughly 120,000 clones, roughly 82% occurring once; the ten biggest clones make up less than 15%. The sample consisted of PBMCs. These receptors came from a woman aged 55-75 years in good health and CMV-seropositive.

This clone was detected only a few times. The rearrangement uses TRBV4-1 and TRBJ1-5, with TRBD1 matching over 9 bases. Germline assignment: CDR1 MGHRA and CDR2 YSYEKL. This CDR3 has 16 amino acids. With 3 bases clipped from V and 4 bases from J, the junction kept 7 bases outside the gene matches. In DNA, the CDR3 is TGCGCCAGCAGCCACCTTGACAGGGGGATTAATCAGCCCCAGCATTTT. Amino acids: CASSHLDRGINQPQHF.

The chain uses TRBV15 and TRBJ2-2, with D perhaps TRBD2 (6 bases). Germline V gene sequence: CDR1 LNHNV, CDR2 YYDKDF (reference sequence). V lost 1 base and J 5 bases, leaving 11 bases between the germline ends. CDR3 size: 15 residues. CDR3 residues: CATSRAGDVTGELFF. The CDR3 DNA reads as TGTGCCACCAGCAGAGCGGGAGACGTGACCGGGGAGCTGTTTTTT.

This chain joins TRBV11-2 and TRBJ1-1, with a tentative D call TRBD1 (6 bases). CDR3 length equals 15 residues. Germline CDR1 is SGHAT and CDR2 is FQNNGV. The germline V and J ends were trimmed by 5 bases and 2 bases, with 15 bases remaining between them. CDR3 amino acids: CASSDRDTLNTEAFF. The CDR3 bases are TGTGCCAGCAGCGATAGGGACACCTTAAACACTGAAGCTTTCTTT. Combining the CDR3 with reference TRBV11-2 and TRBJ1-1 gives the whole variable domain EAGVAQSPRYKIIEKRQSVAFWCNPISGHATLYWYQQILGQGPKLLIQFQNNGVVDDSQLPKDRFSAERLKGVDSTLKIQPAKLEDSAVYLCASSDRDTLNTEAFFGQGTRLTVV.

This sequence joins TRBV11-3 and TRBJ2-2; tentative D call: TRBD2 (5 bases). This CDR3 spans 14 amino acids. CDR1 and CDR2 (germline): SGHNT, YENEEA. V lost 2 bases to trimming and J lost 5 bases, with 9 bases between them. CDR3 nucleotide sequence: TGTGCCAGCAGCTTAAGCGGTCGAACCGGGGAGCTGTTTTTT. Amino acid sequence: CASSLSGRTGELFF.

The chain couples TRBV7-9 to TRBJ1-2; D is perhaps TRBD1 (6 bases). The CDR3 runs to 12 residues. Trimming took off 3 bases at V and 6 bases at J, with 8 bases between the two ends. Germline V gene data show CDR1 as SEHNR and CDR2 as FQNEAQ (reference sequence). CDR3 sequence: CASSFSGDGYTF. The CDR3 DNA reads TGTGCCAGCAGCTTCTCAGGGGATGGCTACACCTTC. Full variable domain (outside the CDR3, taken from reference TRBV7-9 and TRBJ1-2): DTGVSQNPRHKITKRGQNVTFRCDPISEHNRLYWYRQTLGQGPEFLTYFQNEAQLEKSRLLSDRFSAERPKGSFSTLEIQRTEQGDSAMYLCASSFSGDGYTFGSGTRLTVV.

This clone was observed a few times. V usage is TRBV5-1 and J usage is TRBJ2-3; 8 bases map to TRBD2. The CDR3 covers 15 residues. Germline assignment: CDR1 SGHRS and CDR2 YFSETQ. V shed 3 bases and J 1 base; nucleotides not matched to a gene: 4. Here the CDR3 reads CASSSAGARTDTQYF. The CDR3 DNA sequence: TGCGCCAGCAGCTCAGCGGGGGCCCGCACAGATACGCAGTATTTT.

This clone showed up just a few times. The chain combines TRBV4-3 with TRBJ2-7; no clear D gene. V lost 2 bases, J lost 7 bases, and 27 bases lay in between. CDR3 length: 18 residues. Germline V gives CDR1 LGHNA, CDR2 YSLEER. CDR3 residues: CASSQHYDETVVVGEQYF. The CDR3 coding sequence is TGCGCCAGCAGCCAACACTACGACGAAACTGTGGTGGTGGGTGAGCAGTACTTC.

The chain recombines TRBV18 with TRBJ2-3; 7 positions match TRBD2. The CDR3 has 17 residues. The J segment lost 0 bases and the V segment lost 0 bases, leaving 6 bases of the junction unmatched. Germline V gene lookup returns CDR1 KGHSH and CDR2 LQKENI. Here the CDR3 DNA reads TGTGCCAGCTCACCACCGGGCAGCGGGGTTAGCACAGATACGCAGTATTTT. Protein: CASSPPGSGVSTDTQYF.

This chain links TRBV6-5 with TRBJ1-6; perhaps TRBD1 as D (5 bases). The CDR3 has 15 amino acids. The V gene lost 4 bases and the J gene lost 3 bases, with 10 bases spanning the gap. CDR1 is MNHEY and CDR2 is SVGAGI in the germline V gene. The DNA of the CDR3 is TGTGCCAGCAGTTCTAGACAGTTCTATAATTCACCCCTCCACTTT. Amino acid sequence: CASSSRQFYNSPLHF.

CDR3 DNA sequence: TGCGCCAGCAGCTTGAAGTTGCTCTCCGGGACTAGAAGGGACAATGAGCAGTTCTTC. Translation: CASSLKLLSGTRRDNEQFF. This chain joins TRBV5-1 and TRBJ2-1; 8 nucleotides align to TRBD2. This CDR3 comprises 19 residues. V shed 1 base and J 5 bases; nucleotides not matched to a gene: 17. The germline gives CDR1 SGHRS, CDR2 YFSETQ.

The chain uses TRBV4-2 and TRBJ2-3; TRBD2 matches at 15 bases. CDR1 LGHNA and CDR2 YNFKEQ come from the germline V gene. This CDR3 contains 16 residues. V was clipped by 4 bases and J by 6 bases; unmatched bases: 5. The CDR3 sequence: CASSLGLAGGEDTQYF. Here the CDR3 DNA reads TGTGCCAGCAGCCTGGGACTAGCGGGAGGTGAGGATACGCAGTATTTT.

This sequence joins TRBV2 and TRBJ1-5, with TRBD1 as a possible D gene (5 bases). Per the germline V gene, CDR1 is SNHLY and CDR2 is FYNNEI. The CDR3 loop spans 16 amino acids. V was cut by 0 bases and J by 6 bases, with 15 bases left in between. In DNA, the CDR3 is TGTGCCAGCAGTGAAGCTAGGGGTATGGGGTCTCAGCCCCAGCATTTT. Encoded protein: CASSEARGMGSQPQHF.

The V and J genes are TRBV19 and TRBJ2-7; TRBD1 matches 10 bases. Looked up from germline, CDR1 is LNHDA and CDR2 is SQIVND (reference sequence). V lost 10 bases to trimming and J lost 2 bases; unmatched junction nucleotides: 11. This CDR3 is 15 amino acids long. CDR3: CATSHGTGEAYEQYF. For the CDR3, the DNA is TGTGCCACCTCCCACGGGACAGGGGAAGCCTACGAGCAGTACTTC.

V and J are TRBV7-3 and TRBJ2-2, with 7 bases matching TRBD2. The V and J ends lost 7 bases and 3 bases, in that order; junction bases with no gene match: 5. CDR1 and CDR2 from the germline V gene are SGHTA and FQGTGA. CDR3 size: 14 residues. The DNA of the CDR3 is TGTGCCAGCACGAGGGAGGGGTACACCGGGGAGCTGTTTTTT. It yields the protein CASTREGYTGELFF.

The chain has TRBV4-3 and TRBJ1-2; D may be TRBD1 (6 bases). Deletions cut 0 bases from V and 4 bases from J, with 15 bases between. Germline CDR1 LGHNA, CDR2 YSLEER. This CDR3 comprises 16 residues. The CDR3 spells CASSQDTETGSYGYTF. The CDR3 region has the DNA TGCGCCAGCAGCCAAGATACCGAAACAGGGAGCTATGGCTACACCTTC.

This chain connects TRBV5-8 to TRBJ2-4; 9 nucleotides align to TRBD1. Trimming removed 4 bases from V and 1 base from J; junction bases left unmatched: 6. In germline, CDR1 is SGHTS, CDR2 YDEGEE. The CDR3 extends over 16 amino acids. The CDR3 here is CASSPGTGTAKNIQYF. The CDR3 DNA is TGTGCCAGCAGCCCCGGGACAGGGACGGCCAAAAACATTCAGTACTTC.

This clone showed up just a few times. The chain employs TRBV9 and TRBJ2-3, with unresolved D. The CDR3 spans 14 residues. V dropped 0 bases and J dropped 4 bases, with 9 bases sitting between them. Germline V gene sequence: CDR1 SGDLS, CDR2 YYNGEE. CDR3 protein: CASSVAQRADTQYF. CDR3 bases: TGTGCCAGCAGCGTAGCCCAGCGCGCAGATACGCAGTATTTT.

This clone appeared a few times. The genes are TRBV28 and TRBJ2-7; D perhaps matches TRBD2 (6 bases). Trimming took 7 bases from V and 5 from J, leaving 21 bases between them. This CDR3 spans 15 amino acids. Germline-derived CDR1 and CDR2 are MDHEN and SYDVKM. The CDR3 loop reads CASNTISGGKDEQYF. CDR3 nucleotide sequence: TGTGCCAGCAACACGATCTCGGGCGGGAAGGACGAGCAGTACTTC.

The chain's CDR3 is CASSSLRPNYGYTF. CDR3 DNA sequence: TGTGCCAGCAGCTCCCTCAGGCCTAACTATGGCTACACCTTC. The chain combines TRBV5-7 with TRBJ1-2; D gene unclear. TRBV5-7 is classed as an ORF, of uncertain function. CDR3 length equals 14 residues. V lost 3 bases, J lost 0 bases, and 9 bases lay in between.

This clone was counted a few times. The chain employs TRBV7-9 and TRBJ1-1, with a weak D call TRBD1 (5 bases). Germline lookup yields CDR1 SEHNR and CDR2 FQNEAQ (reference sequence). The V gene lost 3 bases and the J gene lost 11 bases, with 16 bases spanning the gap. The CDR3 consists of 13 residues. DNA for the CDR3: TGTGCCAGCAGCTTGGGGCAGGCGCTATTGGCTTTCTTT. The encoded protein is CASSLGQALLAFF.

This chain joins TRBV5-4 and TRBJ2-7; 8 bases agree with TRBD1. Germline V CDR1 and CDR2: SGHNT, YYREEE (reference sequence). J lost 6 bases, V lost 4 bases, and 6 bases had no gene match. The CDR3 runs to 13 residues. CDR3 loop: CASSAGQAREQYF. The CDR3 nucleotides read TGTGCCAGCAGCGCGGGACAGGCTCGCGAGCAGTACTTC.

CDR3: CASSLGSSGQTSTDTQYF. The CDR3 DNA reads TGCGCCAGCAGCTTGGGATCTAGCGGTCAAACTAGCACAGATACGCAGTATTTT. The rearrangement joins TRBV5-1 to TRBJ2-3, with 7 bases fitting TRBD2. The V gene end was trimmed by 0 bases and the J gene end by 0 bases; junction bases not matched to a gene: 10. Germline loops: CDR1 SGHRS, CDR2 YFSETQ. This CDR3 is 18 amino acids long.

This clone has a handful of counts. V and J are TRBV18 and TRBJ1-1; perhaps TRBD1 as D (5 bases). This CDR3 is built from 13 residues. Trimming shortened V by 1 base and J by 3 bases, and 6 bases separated the two germline ends. Looked up from germline, CDR1 is KGHSH and CDR2 is LQKENI. CDR3 sequence: CASSPQGYTEAFF. CDR3 DNA: TGTGCCAGCTCACCACAGGGGTACACTGAAGCTTTCTTT.

This clone has more than one count but fewer than ten. The V call is TRBV27, the J call TRBJ1-1; D might be TRBD1 (5 bases). There are 14 residues in the CDR3. V was trimmed by 6 bases and J by 0 bases, leaving 11 bases between them. Germline V lookup: CDR1 MNHEY, CDR2 SMNVEV (reference sequence). CDR3 amino acids: CASRRQRMNTEAFF. The DNA of the CDR3 is TGTGCCAGCAGGCGACAGCGCATGAACACTGAAGCTTTCTTT.

This chain connects TRBV7-2 to TRBJ2-1; 9 bases are a match to TRBD2. This CDR3 is 13 amino acids long. V dropped 5 bases and J dropped 9; count of bases not matched to a gene: 5. Germline loops: CDR1 SGHTA, CDR2 FQGNSA. The CDR3 region is CASSRGTSSEQFF. The CDR3 coding sequence is TGTGCCAGCAGCCGAGGGACTAGCAGTGAGCAGTTCTTC.

The J gene is TRBJ2-7, the V gene TRBV6-5, with 11 nucleotides matching TRBD2. The CDR3 runs to 15 residues. V shed 6 bases, J shed 1 base, and the junction held 5 bases outside the gene matches. Germline V gene sequence: CDR1 MNHEY, CDR2 SVGAGI. Here the CDR3 reads CASSKLAGESYEQYF. The CDR3, as DNA: TGTGCCAGCAGCAAACTAGCGGGAGAATCCTACGAGCAGTACTTC.

The CDR3 region has the DNA TGCGCCAGCAGCTTGTTAGGGCAGGGAGGAGAGACCCAGTACTTC. This gives the protein CASSLLGQGGETQYF. The rearrangement uses TRBV5-1 and TRBJ2-5; D is possibly TRBD2 (6 bases). Germline V gene data show CDR1 as SGHRS and CDR2 as YFSETQ. The CDR3 is 15 residues long. Trimming stripped 1 base from V and 4 bases from J, with 14 bases between.